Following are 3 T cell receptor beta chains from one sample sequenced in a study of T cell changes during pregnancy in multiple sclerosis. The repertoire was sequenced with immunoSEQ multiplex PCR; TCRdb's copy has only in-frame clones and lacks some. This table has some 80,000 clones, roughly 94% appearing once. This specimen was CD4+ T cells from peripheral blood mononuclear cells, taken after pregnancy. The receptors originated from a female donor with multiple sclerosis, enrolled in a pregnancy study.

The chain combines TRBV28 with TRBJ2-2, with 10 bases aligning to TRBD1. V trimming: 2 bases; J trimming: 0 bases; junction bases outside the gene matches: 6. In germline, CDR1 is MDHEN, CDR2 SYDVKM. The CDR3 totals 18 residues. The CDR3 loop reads CASSLIPGQGANTGELFF. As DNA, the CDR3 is TGTGCCAGCAGTTTAATTCCCGGACAGGGGGCGAACACCGGGGAGCTGTTTTTT.

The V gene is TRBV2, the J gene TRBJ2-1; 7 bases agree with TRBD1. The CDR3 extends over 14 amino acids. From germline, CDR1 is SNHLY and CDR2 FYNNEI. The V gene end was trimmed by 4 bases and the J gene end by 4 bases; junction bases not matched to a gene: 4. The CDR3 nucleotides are TGTGCCAGCAGTGGACAGGGACGGTACAATGAGCAGTTCTTC. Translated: CASSGQGRYNEQFF.

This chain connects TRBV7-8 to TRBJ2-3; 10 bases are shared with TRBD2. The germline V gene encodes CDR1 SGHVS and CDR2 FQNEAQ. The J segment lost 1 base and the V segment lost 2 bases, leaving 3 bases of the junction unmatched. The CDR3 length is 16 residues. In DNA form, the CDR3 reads TGTGCCAGCAGCTTACGTACTAGCGGGGGCACAGATACGCAGTATTTT. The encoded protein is CASSLRTSGGTDTQYF.